Listed here are 8 T cell receptor beta chains from one sample, sequenced in a study of T cell responses to AZD1222 COVID-19 vaccine. Using immunoSEQ multiplex PCR, the repertoire was profiled, and TCRdb retains in-frame clones only, with some absent. Of approximately 180,000 clones in the sample, 88% were seen once. The input for sequencing was peripheral blood, taken on day 0 of AZD1222 vaccination. Every receptor here comes from an adult in good health.

V and J are TRBV2 and TRBJ2-4; no reliable D call. V lost 4 bases and J 0 bases, leaving 7 bases between the germline ends. Germline V gives CDR1 SNHLY, CDR2 FYNNEI. The CDR3 sequence is 14 residues long. In DNA, the CDR3 is TGTGCCAGCAGTGTTTTACTAGCCAAAAACATTCAGTACTTC. It is translated as CASSVLLAKNIQYF.

This clone was recorded once. This sequence joins TRBV25-1 and TRBJ2-7; 8 bases are a match to TRBD1. V shed 4 bases and J 4 bases; nucleotides not matched to a gene: 12. This CDR3 is 16 amino acids long. The V gene's germline CDR1 is MGHDK and CDR2 SYGVNS. The CDR3 DNA reads as TGTGCCAGCAGTGGCCCCCCCAGGGGGCTTGGATACGAGCAGTACTTC. Translation gives CASSGPPRGLGYEQYF.

The chain combines TRBV7-9 with TRBJ1-1; unclear D gene. This CDR3 has 16 residues. V shed 1 base and J shed 4 bases, with 16 bases lying between them. CDR1 SEHNR and CDR2 FQNEAQ come from the germline V gene (reference sequence). CDR3 protein: CASSLVLRFRGTEAFF. The CDR3, as DNA: TGTGCCAGCAGCTTAGTCCTTAGGTTCCGGGGCACTGAAGCTTTCTTT.

The chain is built from TRBV28 and TRBJ1-1; perhaps TRBD1 as D (5 bases). Germline CDR1 and CDR2: MDHEN and SYDVKM. Trimming left V 2 bases short and J 0 bases short, with 13 bases between. The CDR3 runs 16 residues. The CDR3 reads CASSLEVRGLNTEAFF. CDR3 DNA sequence: TGTGCCAGCAGTTTAGAGGTGCGGGGCCTGAACACTGAAGCTTTCTTT.

The genes are TRBV6-4 and TRBJ2-3; 8 bases are a match to TRBD2. This CDR3 is built from 16 residues. J lost 0 bases, V lost 0 bases, and 2 bases had no gene match. From germline, CDR1 is MRHNA and CDR2 SNTAGT. DNA of the CDR3: TGTGCCAGCAGTGACTCGGCGGGGGGTAGCACAGATACGCAGTATTTT. Translated, it gives CASSDSAGGSTDTQYF.

The rearrangement uses TRBV27 and TRBJ2-3; TRBD1 matches at 10 bases. The V gene end was trimmed by 6 bases and the J gene end by 2 bases; junction bases not matched to a gene: 8. Germline CDR1 is MNHEY and CDR2 is SMNVEV (reference sequence). The CDR3 sequence is 16 residues long. The CDR3 loop is CASRGQGITYTDTQYF. The CDR3 DNA sequence: TGTGCCAGCAGGGGACAGGGGATCACCTACACAGATACGCAGTATTTT.

V gene TRBV2 combines with J gene TRBJ1-6; D is unclear. CDR1 SNHLY and CDR2 FYNNEI come from the germline V gene. The CDR3 contains 14 residues. V was trimmed by 3 bases and J by 4 bases, leaving 7 bases between them. CDR3 sequence (DNA): TGTGCCAGCAGTGAGGCCAGATATAATTCACCCCTCCACTTT. Its protein product is CASSEARYNSPLHF.

The count of this clone is one. The chain carries TRBV3-1 (or the pseudogene TRBV3-2) and TRBJ2-7, with 13 bases fitting TRBD2. The CDR3 is made up of 15 amino acids. The germline CDR1 and CDR2 sequences are LGHDT and YNNKEL (reference sequence). The ends lost 1 base at V and 4 bases at J; junction bases unmatched: 1. The CDR3: CASSQVLAGGYEQYF. The CDR3 region has the DNA TGTGCCAGCAGCCAAGTACTAGCGGGGGGGTACGAGCAGTACTTC.